This entry features one T cell receptor (beta chain) sequence. The antigen is undetermined. These data come from a study of tumor-infiltrating lymphocytes in localized non-small cell lung cancer. Study summary: Some samples were collected after neoadjuvant chemotherapy; smokers, never-smokers and several histologies were included.

Only in-frame clones appear in the TCRdb table, and some are missing; sequencing was by immunoSEQ multiplex PCR. The table includes about 29,000 clones, roughly 88% detected once. The CDR3 runs 14 residues. Germline lookup yields CDR1 LGHNA and CDR2 YNFKEQ. The germline V and J ends were trimmed by 4 bases and 8 bases, with 14 bases remaining between them. Study-wide findings and caveats: No T-cell fraction difference was seen between IM1 and IM2 tumors.

The origin of this receptor is a human donor with non-small cell lung cancer. Sequencing was done on a sample of lung tumor tissue. The rearrangement joins TRBV4-2 to TRBJ1-4; D is perhaps TRBD1 (6 bases). CDR3 protein: CASSPGGSGEKLFF. CDR3 bases: TGTGCCAGCAGCCCGGGGGGCTCCGGGGAAAAACTGTTTTTT.